A single T cell receptor (beta chain) is shown here with its context. The data belong to a study of CD4 T cells in relation to SARS-CoV-2 and coronaviruses. Produced via immunoSEQ multiplex PCR; TCRdb's table is partial and in-frame only. The sample gives 50,000 to 65,000 clones, 90% to 95% of which show up once; roughly 0.37% is in the top ten. Trimming took 4 bases from V and 9 from J; bases not matched to a gene: 11. The CDR3 spans 15 residues. Germline CDR1 SGHKS, CDR2 YYEKEE (reference sequence). This sequence originates from an adult with COVID-19. The sequencing input was naive CD4+ T cells from PBMCs. Subset here: naive CD4+ T cells isolated by negative enrichment. The chain links TRBV5-5 to TRBJ2-4; 9 bases fit TRBD1. The CDR3 sequence: CASSRELVTGGIQYF. The CDR3 bases are TGTGCCAGCAGCCGGGAACTTGTGACAGGGGGCATTCAGTACTTC. Filled out from reference TRBV5-5 and TRBJ2-4, the complete variable domain reads DAGVTQSPTHLIKTRGQQVTLRCSPISGHKSVSWYQQVLGQGPQFIFQYYEKEERGRGNFPDRFSARQFPNYSSELNVNALLLGDSALYLCASSRELVTGGIQYFGAGTRLSVL.